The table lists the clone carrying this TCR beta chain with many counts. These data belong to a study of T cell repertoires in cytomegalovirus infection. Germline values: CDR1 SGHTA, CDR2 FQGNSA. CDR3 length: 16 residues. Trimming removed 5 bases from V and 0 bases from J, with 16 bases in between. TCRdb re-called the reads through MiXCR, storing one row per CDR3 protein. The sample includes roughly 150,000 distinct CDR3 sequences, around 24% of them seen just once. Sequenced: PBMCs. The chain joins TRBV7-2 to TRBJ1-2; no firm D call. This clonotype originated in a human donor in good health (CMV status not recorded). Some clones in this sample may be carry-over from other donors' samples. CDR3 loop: CASSPNLSRANYGYTF. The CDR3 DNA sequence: TGTGCCAGCAGCCCCAATTTAAGCCGGGCTAACTATGGCTACACCTTC. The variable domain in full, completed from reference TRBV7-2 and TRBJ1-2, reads GAGVSQSPSNKVTEKGKDVELRCDPISGHTALYWYRQSLGQGLEFLIYFQGNSAPDKSGLPSDRFSAERTGGSVSTLTIQRTQQEDSAVYLCASSPNLSRANYGYTFGSGTRLTVV.